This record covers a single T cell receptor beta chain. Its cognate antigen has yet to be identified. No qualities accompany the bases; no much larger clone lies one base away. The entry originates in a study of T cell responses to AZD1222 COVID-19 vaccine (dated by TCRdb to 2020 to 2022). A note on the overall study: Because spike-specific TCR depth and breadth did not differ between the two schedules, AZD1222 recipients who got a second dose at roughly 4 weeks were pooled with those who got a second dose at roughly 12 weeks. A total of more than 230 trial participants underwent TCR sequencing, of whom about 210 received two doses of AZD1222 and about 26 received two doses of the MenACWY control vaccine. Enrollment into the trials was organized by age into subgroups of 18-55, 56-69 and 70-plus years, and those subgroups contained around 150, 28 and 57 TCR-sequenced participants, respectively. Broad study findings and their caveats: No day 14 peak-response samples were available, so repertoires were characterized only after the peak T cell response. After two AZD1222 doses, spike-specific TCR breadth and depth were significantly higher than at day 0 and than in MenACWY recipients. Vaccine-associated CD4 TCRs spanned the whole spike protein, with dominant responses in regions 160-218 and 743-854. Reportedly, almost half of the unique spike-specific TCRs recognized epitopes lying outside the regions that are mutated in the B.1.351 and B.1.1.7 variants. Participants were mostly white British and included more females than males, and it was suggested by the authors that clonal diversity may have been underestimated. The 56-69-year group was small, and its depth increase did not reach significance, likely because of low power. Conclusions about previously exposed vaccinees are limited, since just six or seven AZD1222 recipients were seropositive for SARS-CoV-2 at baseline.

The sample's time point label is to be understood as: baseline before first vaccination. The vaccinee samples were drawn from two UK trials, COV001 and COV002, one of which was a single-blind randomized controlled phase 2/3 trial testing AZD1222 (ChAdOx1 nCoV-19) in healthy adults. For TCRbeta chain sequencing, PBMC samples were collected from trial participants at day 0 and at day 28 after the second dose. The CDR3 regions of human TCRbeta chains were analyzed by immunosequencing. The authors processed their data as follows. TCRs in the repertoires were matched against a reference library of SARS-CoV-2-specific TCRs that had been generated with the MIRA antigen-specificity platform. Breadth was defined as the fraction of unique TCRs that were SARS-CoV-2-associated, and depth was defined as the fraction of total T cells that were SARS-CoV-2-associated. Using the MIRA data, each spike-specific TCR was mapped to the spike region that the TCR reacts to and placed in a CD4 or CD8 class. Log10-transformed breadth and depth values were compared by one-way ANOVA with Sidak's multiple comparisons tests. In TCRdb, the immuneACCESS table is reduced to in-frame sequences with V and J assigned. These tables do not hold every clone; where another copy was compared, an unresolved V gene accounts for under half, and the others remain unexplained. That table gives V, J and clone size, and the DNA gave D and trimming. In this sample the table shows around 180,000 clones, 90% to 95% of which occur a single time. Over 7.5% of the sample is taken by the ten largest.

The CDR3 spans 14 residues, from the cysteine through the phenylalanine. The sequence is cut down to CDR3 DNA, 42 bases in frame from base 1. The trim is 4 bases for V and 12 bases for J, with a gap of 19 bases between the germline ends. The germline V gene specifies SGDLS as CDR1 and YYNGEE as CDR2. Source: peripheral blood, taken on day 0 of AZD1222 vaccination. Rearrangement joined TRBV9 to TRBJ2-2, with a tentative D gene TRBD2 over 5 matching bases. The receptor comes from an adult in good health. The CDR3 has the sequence CASSPFAGGRQLFF. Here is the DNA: TGTGCCAGCAGCCCCTTTGCGGGTGGGCGGCAGCTGTTTTTT.